Sequencing of this T cell receptor (beta chain) was carried out in a study of blood T cell repertoires in COVID-19. Of note for this clone: Other DNA sequences of this sample code for an identical CDR3.

Libraries were prepared by immunoSEQ multiplex PCR; TCRdb keeps only in-frame clonotypes and omits some of them. Among fewer than 200,000 clones listed, around four fifths were seen once. The CDR3 covers 15 residues. Trimming shortened V by 1 base and J by 0 bases, and 4 bases separated the two germline ends. From germline, CDR1 is LGHDT and CDR2 YNNKEL (reference sequence). The chain recombines TRBV3-1 (or the pseudogene TRBV3-2) with TRBJ1-6; D uncertain. The source material was PBMCs or T cells enriched from blood (not recorded which). The receptor's source is a woman in her fifties or sixties who had recovered from COVID-19. DNA of the CDR3: TGTGCCAGCAGCCAAGGTAGCTCCTATAATTCACCCCTCCACTTT. Amino acid sequence: CASSQGSSYNSPLHF.